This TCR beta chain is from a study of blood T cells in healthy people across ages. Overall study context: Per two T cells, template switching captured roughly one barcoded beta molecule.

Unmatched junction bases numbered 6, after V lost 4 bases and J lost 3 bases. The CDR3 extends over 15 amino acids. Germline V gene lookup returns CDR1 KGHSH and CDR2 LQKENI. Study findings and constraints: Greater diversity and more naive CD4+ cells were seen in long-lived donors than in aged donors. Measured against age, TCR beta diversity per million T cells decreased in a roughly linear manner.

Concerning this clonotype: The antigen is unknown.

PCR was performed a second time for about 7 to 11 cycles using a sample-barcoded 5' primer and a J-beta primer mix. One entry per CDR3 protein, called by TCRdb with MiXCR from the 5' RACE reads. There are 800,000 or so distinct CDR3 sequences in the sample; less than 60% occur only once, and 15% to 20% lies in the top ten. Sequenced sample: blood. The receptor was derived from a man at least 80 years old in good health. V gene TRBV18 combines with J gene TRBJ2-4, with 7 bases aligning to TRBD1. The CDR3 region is CASSRGTAVKNIQYF. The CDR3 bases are TGTGCCAGCTCACGAGGGACAGCAGTCAAAAACATTCAGTACTTC. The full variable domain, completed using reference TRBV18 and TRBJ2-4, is NAGVMQNPRHLVRRRGQEARLRCSPMKGHSHVYWYRQLPEEGLKFMVYLQKENIIDESGMPKERFSAEFPKEGPSILRIQQVVRGDSAAYFCASSRGTAVKNIQYFGAGTRLSVL.